The source of this TCR beta chain is a study of T cell changes during pregnancy in multiple sclerosis. From germline, CDR1 is SGHVS and CDR2 FNYEAQ. Trimming left V 5 bases short and J 1 base short, with 12 bases between. The CDR3 covers 16 residues. Profiling relied on immunoSEQ multiplex PCR, and the TCRdb table lists in-frame clones only, not all of them. Of roughly 87,000 clones listed, just under 95% are singletons. The chain employs TRBV7-6 and TRBJ2-6; D possibly corresponds to TRBD2 (5 bases). The receptor's source is a female donor in good health, enrolled as a control in a pregnancy study. This sample comprised peripheral blood, obtained in the third trimester of pregnancy. The CDR3 DNA reads TGTGCCAGCAGCAGACCCCTAGCTTCTGGGGCCAACGTCCTGACTTTC. It yields the protein CASSRPLASGANVLTF.